This passage covers 14 T cell receptor beta chains from one sample sequenced in a study of blood T cell repertoires in COVID-19. Libraries were prepared by immunoSEQ multiplex PCR; TCRdb keeps only in-frame clonotypes and omits some of them. The repertoire holds more than 150,000 clones, with roughly 82% as singletons. Input material: PBMCs or T cells enriched from blood (not recorded which). The source is a man aged 50 or older who had recovered from COVID-19.

The V and J genes are TRBV5-4 and TRBJ2-7, with a weak D call TRBD2 (6 bases). The CDR3 length is 15 residues. CDR1 and CDR2 (germline): SGHNT, YYREEE (reference sequence). V was shortened by 4 bases and J by 0 bases, with 14 bases between the two germline ends. DNA of the CDR3: TGTGCCAGCAGCACGGAGGTAGCGGTCTCCTACGAGCAGTACTTC. It codes for CASSTEVAVSYEQYF.

This clone was recorded only once. The J gene is TRBJ2-5, the V gene TRBV6-5; 7 nucleotides line up with TRBD1. The germline CDR1 and CDR2 sequences are MNHEY and SVGAGI. The CDR3 is 14 residues long. The V segment lost 5 bases and the J segment 5 bases; nucleotides outside the gene matches: 8. The CDR3 is CASSRATGDETQYF. The DNA of the CDR3 is TGTGCCAGCAGTCGGGCTACAGGGGACGAGACCCAGTACTTC.

CDR3 in DNA: TGTGCCAGCAGTTACTCGGGACTAGGCCAAGAGACCCAGTACTTC. This translates into CASSYSGLGQETQYF. This chain links TRBV6-6 with TRBJ2-5; the match to TRBD2 covers 8 bases. Trimming removed 0 bases from V and 1 base from J; junction bases left unmatched: 1. The germline gives CDR1 MNHNY, CDR2 SVGAGI (reference sequence). The CDR3 covers 15 residues.

The V and J genes are TRBV28 and TRBJ1-4; tentatively, D is TRBD1 (5 bases). The CDR3 runs 14 residues. Trimming took off 6 bases at V and 5 bases at J, with 13 bases between the two ends. Germline CDR1 is MDHEN and CDR2 is SYDVKM. In nucleotides, the CDR3 is TGTGCCAGCAGCCCCCCAGGGTCGAATGAAAAACTGTTTTTT. Protein product: CASSPPGSNEKLFF. Looking up the rest from reference TRBV28 and TRBJ1-4 gives the full variable domain: DVKVTQSSRYLVKRTGEKVFLECVQDMDHENMFWYRQDPGLGLRLIYFSYDVKMKEKGDIPEGYSVSREKKERFSLILESASTNQTSMYLCASSPPGSNEKLFFGSGTQLSVL.

Note on this clone: A read error may produce the germline difference seen at one junction end. This rearrangement joins TRBV30 to TRBJ2-7; 8 bases match TRBD1. There are 13 residues in the CDR3. The V gene's germline CDR1 is GTSNPN and CDR2 SVGIG (reference sequence). The CDR3 sequence: CAGRQGSSYEQYF. CDR3 nucleotides: TGTGCCGGGAGACAGGGGAGCTCGTACGAGCAGTACTTC.

The chain joins TRBV28 to TRBJ2-5; the D gene is possibly TRBD2 (6 bases). From germline, CDR1 is MDHEN and CDR2 SYDVKM. Trimming stripped 6 bases from V and 3 bases from J, with 17 bases between. This CDR3 has 15 amino acids. The CDR3 DNA reads as TGTGCCAGCAGCCTGAGCGTGGGGGGAAAAGAGACCCAGTACTTC. As protein: CASSLSVGGKETQYF.

Comment on this clone: Additional DNA sequences in this sample encode the identical CDR3. V is TRBV20-1 and J is TRBJ2-2; no firm D call. V gave up 3 bases and J gave up 3 bases, with 5 bases separating them. From germline, CDR1 is DFQATT and CDR2 SNEGSKA (reference sequence). This CDR3 contains 12 residues. The DNA of the CDR3 is TGCAGTGCTAGTCCAGACACCGGGGAGCTGTTTTTT. Its translation: CSASPDTGELFF.

This rearrangement joins TRBV4-2 to TRBJ2-6, with D possibly being TRBD1 (5 bases). This CDR3 has 15 amino acids. Germline assignment: CDR1 LGHNA and CDR2 YNFKEQ. Trimming cost V 4 bases and J 2 bases, with 9 bases left between them. The CDR3 DNA is TGTGCCAGCAGCCCTGACAGCACTGGGGCCAACGTCCTGACTTTC. As protein: CASSPDSTGANVLTF.

V and J are TRBV5-1 and TRBJ2-1; 10 bases agree with TRBD2. V lost 5 bases to trimming and J lost 5 bases; unmatched junction nucleotides: 7. This CDR3 comprises 15 residues. The germline gives CDR1 SGHRS, CDR2 YFSETQ. The CDR3 region is CASRYGTSVNNEQFF. The CDR3 coding sequence is TGCGCCAGCAGATACGGGACTAGCGTAAACAATGAGCAGTTCTTC.

The genes are TRBV18 and TRBJ2-7, with D possibly being TRBD1 (6 bases). V was cut by 1 base and J by 2 bases, with 12 bases left in between. Per germline, CDR1 KGHSH and CDR2 LQKENI. CDR3 length: 15 amino acids. CDR3 in DNA: TGTGCCAGCTCACCACGAAAACAGGGAGCCTACGAGCAGTACTTC. Protein product: CASSPRKQGAYEQYF. Looking up the rest from reference TRBV18 and TRBJ2-7 gives the full variable domain: NAGVMQNPRHLVRRRGQEARLRCSPMKGHSHVYWYRQLPEEGLKFMVYLQKENIIDESGMPKERFSAEFPKEGPSILRIQQVVRGDSAAYFCASSPRKQGAYEQYFGPGTRLTVT.

J is TRBJ2-3 and V is TRBV19; 9 positions agree with TRBD2. With 4 bases clipped from V and 3 bases from J, the junction kept 5 bases outside the gene matches. CDR1 is LNHDA and CDR2 is SQIVND in the germline V gene (reference sequence). The CDR3 has 15 residues. CDR3 in amino acids: CASSKLAGVTDTQYF. CDR3 DNA sequence: TGTGCCAGTAGTAAATTAGCGGGAGTGACAGATACGCAGTATTTT. The full variable domain, rest sourced from reference TRBV19 and TRBJ2-3, is DGGITQSPKYLFRKEGQNVTLSCEQNLNHDAMYWYRQDPGQGLRLIYYSQIVNDFQKGDIAEGYSVSREKKESFPLTVTSAQKNPTAFYLCASSKLAGVTDTQYFGPGTRLTVL.

The rearrangement uses TRBV28 and TRBJ2-5; 11 bases are a match to TRBD2. The germline V gene encodes CDR1 MDHEN and CDR2 SYDVKM. J gave up 1 base and V 6 bases, and 4 bases lay outside the gene matches. The CDR3 has 15 amino acids. The chain's CDR3 is CASSPGTSGQETQYF. CDR3 DNA: TGTGCCAGCAGCCCGGGGACTAGCGGCCAAGAGACCCAGTACTTC.

The rearrangement joins TRBV6-5 to TRBJ2-1, with TRBD1 matching 7 bases. V trimming: 7 bases; J trimming: 6 bases; junction bases outside the gene matches: 12. The CDR3 is 15 amino acids. Germline V gene data show CDR1 as MNHEY and CDR2 as SVGAGI. This CDR3 is CASITRQGTVNEQFF. CDR3 bases: TGTGCCAGCATTACCCGACAGGGAACAGTCAATGAGCAGTTCTTC.

V is TRBV5-8 and J is TRBJ1-4; possible D gene TRBD1, 6 bases. The germline CDR1 and CDR2 sequences are SGHTS and YDEGEE. The V gene lost 7 bases and the J gene lost 7 bases, with 14 bases spanning the gap. The CDR3 is 13 residues long. The CDR3 coding sequence is TGTGCCAGCGTGCGCCCAGGGGCTGAAAAACTGTTTTTT. Protein sequence: CASVRPGAEKLFF.